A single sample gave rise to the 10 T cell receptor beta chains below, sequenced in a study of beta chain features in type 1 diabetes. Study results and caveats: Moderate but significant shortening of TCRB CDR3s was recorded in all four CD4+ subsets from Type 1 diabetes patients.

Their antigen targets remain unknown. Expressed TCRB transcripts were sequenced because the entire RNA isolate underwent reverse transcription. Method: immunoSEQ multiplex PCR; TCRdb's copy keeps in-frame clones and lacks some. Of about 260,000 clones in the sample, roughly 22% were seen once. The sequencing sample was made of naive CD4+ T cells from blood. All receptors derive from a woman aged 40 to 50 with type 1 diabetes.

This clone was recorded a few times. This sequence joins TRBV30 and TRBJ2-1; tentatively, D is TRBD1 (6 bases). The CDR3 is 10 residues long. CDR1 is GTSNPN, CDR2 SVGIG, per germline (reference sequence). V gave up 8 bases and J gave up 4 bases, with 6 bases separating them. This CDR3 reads CAGQYNEQFF. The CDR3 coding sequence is TGTGCCGGACAGTACAATGAGCAGTTCTTC.

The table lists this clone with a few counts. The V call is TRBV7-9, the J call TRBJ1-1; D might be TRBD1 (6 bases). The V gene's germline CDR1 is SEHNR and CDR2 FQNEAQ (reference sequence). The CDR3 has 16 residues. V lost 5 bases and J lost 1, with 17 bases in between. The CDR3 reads CASSGGPSFKNTEAFF. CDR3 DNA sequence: TGTGCCAGCAGCGGGGGCCCCTCCTTCAAGAACACTGAAGCTTTCTTT.

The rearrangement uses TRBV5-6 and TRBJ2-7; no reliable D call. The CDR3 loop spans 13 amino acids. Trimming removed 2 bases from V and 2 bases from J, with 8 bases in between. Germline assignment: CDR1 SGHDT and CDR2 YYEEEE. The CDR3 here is CASSLTRPYEQYF. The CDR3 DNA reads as TGTGCCAGCAGCTTAACTCGCCCCTACGAGCAGTACTTC. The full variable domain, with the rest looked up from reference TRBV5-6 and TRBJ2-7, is DAGVTQSPTHLIKTRGQQVTLRCSPKSGHDTVSWYQQALGQGPQFIFQYYEEEERQRGNFPDRFSGHQFPNYSSELNVNALLLGDSALYLCASSLTRPYEQYFGPGTRLTVT.

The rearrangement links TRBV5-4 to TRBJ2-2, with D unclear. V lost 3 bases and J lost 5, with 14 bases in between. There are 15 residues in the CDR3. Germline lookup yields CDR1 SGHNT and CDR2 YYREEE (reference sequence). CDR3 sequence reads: CASSSPQAQTGELFF. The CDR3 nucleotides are TGTGCCAGCAGCTCCCCCCAGGCCCAAACCGGGGAGCTGTTTTTT.

CDR3 DNA: TGTGCCAGTAGTGTGGCTAATGAGCAGTTCTTC. It codes for CASSVANEQFF. The V call is TRBV19, the J call TRBJ2-1; no clear D gene. V was clipped by 5 bases and J by 7 bases, with 6 bases between them. The V gene's germline CDR1 is LNHDA and CDR2 SQIVND (reference sequence). This CDR3 region has 11 residues. Variable domain in full (rest from reference TRBV19 and TRBJ2-1): DGGITQSPKYLFRKEGQNVTLSCEQNLNHDAMYWYRQDPGQGLRLIYYSQIVNDFQKGDIAEGYSVSREKKESFPLTVTSAQKNPTAFYLCASSVANEQFFGPGTRLTVL.

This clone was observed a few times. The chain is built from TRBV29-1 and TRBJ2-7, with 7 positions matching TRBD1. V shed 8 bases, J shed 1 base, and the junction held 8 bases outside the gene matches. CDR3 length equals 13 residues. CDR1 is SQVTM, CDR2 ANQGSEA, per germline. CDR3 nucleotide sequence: TGCAGCTTCCGGGACAGCCTATCCTACGAGCAGTACTTC. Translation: CSFRDSLSYEQYF.

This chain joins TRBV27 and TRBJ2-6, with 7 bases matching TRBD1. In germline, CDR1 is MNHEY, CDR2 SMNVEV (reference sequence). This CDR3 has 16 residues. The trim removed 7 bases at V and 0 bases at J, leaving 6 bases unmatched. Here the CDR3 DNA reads TGTGCCAGCACACGGGACAGCACCTCTGGGGCCAACGTCCTGACTTTC. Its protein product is CASTRDSTSGANVLTF.

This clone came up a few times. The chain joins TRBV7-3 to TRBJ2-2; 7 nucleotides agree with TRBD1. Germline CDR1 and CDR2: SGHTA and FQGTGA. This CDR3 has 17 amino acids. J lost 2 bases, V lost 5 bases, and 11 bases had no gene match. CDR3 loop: CASSPYPRGINTGELFF. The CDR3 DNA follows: TGTGCCAGCAGCCCCTACCCCAGGGGGATAAACACCGGGGAGCTGTTTTTT.

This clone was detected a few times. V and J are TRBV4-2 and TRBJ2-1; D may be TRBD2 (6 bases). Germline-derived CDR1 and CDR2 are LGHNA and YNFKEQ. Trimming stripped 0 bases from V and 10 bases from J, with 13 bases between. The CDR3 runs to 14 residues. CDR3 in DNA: TGTGCCAGCAGCCAAGACCACCGGGACTCCGAGCAGTTCTTC. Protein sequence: CASSQDHRDSEQFF.

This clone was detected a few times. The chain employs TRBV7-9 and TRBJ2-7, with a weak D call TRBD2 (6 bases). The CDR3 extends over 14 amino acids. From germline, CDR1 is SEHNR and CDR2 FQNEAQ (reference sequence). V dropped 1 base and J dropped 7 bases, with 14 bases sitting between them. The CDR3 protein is CASSLDSGAREQYF. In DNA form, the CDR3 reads TGTGCCAGCAGCTTAGATAGCGGTGCCCGAGAGCAGTACTTC. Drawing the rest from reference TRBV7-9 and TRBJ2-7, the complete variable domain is DTGVSQNPRHKITKRGQNVTFRCDPISEHNRLYWYRQTLGQGPEFLTYFQNEAQLEKSRLLSDRFSAERPKGSFSTLEIQRTEQGDSAMYLCASSLDSGAREQYFGPGTRLTVT.